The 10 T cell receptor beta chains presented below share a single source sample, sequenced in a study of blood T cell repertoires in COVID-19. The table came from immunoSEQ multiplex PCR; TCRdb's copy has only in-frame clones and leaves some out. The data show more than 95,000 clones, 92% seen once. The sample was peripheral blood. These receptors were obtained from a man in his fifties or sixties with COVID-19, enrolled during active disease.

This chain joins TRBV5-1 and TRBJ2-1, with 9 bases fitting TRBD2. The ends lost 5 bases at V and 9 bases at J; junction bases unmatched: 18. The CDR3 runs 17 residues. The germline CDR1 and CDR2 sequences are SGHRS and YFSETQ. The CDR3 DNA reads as TGCGCCAGCAGACTTGGGGGTAGCGGGAGTTCTTTAGGTGAGCAGTTCTTC. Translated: CASRLGGSGSSLGEQFF.

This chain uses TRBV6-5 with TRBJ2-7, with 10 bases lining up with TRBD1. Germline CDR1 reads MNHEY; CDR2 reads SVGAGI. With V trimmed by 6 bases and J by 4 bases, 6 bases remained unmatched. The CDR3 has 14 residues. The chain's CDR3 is CASSRGQGKYEQYF. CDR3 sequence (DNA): TGTGCCAGCAGCCGGGGACAGGGGAAGTACGAGCAGTACTTC.

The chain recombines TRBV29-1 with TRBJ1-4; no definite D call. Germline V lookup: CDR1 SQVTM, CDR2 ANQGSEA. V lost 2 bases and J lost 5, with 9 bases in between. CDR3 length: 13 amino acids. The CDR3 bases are TGCAGCGTTGAACTCCCTGAGAATGAAAAACTGTTTTTT. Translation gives CSVELPENEKLFF. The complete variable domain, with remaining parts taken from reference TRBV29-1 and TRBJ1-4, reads SAVISQKPSRDICQRGTSLTIQCQVDSQVTMMFWYRQQPGQSLTLIATANQGSEATYESGFVIDKFPISRPNLTFSTLTVSNMSPEDSSIYLCSVELPENEKLFFGSGTQLSVL.

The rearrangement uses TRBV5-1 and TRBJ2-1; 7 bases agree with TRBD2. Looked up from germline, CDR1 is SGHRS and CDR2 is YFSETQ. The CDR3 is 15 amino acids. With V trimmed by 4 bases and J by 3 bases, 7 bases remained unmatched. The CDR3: CASSPTGGLYNEQFF. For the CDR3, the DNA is TGCGCCAGCAGCCCAACGGGAGGTCTCTACAATGAGCAGTTCTTC.

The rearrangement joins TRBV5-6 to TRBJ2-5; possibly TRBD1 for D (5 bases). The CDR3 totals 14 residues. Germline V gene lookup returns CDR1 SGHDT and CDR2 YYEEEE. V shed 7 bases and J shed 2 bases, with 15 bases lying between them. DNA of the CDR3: TGTGCCAGCGGCGCGATACAGGCTCAAGAGACCCAGTACTTC. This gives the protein CASGAIQAQETQYF.

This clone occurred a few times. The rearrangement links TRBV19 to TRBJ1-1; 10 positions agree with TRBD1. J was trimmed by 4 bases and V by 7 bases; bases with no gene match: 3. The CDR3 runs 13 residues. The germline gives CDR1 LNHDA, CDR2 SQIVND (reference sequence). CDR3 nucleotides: TGTGCCAGTAAAGGACAGGGGGTCACTGAAGCTTTCTTT. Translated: CASKGQGVTEAFF.

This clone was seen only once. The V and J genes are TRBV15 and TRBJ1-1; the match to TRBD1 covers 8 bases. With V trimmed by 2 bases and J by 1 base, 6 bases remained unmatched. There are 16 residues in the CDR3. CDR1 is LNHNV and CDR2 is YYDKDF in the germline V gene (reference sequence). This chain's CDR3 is CATSRTRTGPNTEAFF. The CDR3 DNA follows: TGTGCCACCAGCAGAACCCGGACAGGGCCGAACACTGAAGCTTTCTTT.

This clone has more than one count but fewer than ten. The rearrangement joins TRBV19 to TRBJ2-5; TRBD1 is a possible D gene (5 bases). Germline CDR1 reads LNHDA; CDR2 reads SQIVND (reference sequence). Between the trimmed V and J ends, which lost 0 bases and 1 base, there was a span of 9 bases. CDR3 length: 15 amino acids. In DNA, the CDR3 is TGTGCCAGTAGTATAGAAACAGGAGCCCAAGAGACCCAGTACTTC. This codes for CASSIETGAQETQYF. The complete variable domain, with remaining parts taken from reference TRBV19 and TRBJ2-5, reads DGGITQSPKYLFRKEGQNVTLSCEQNLNHDAMYWYRQDPGQGLRLIYYSQIVNDFQKGDIAEGYSVSREKKESFPLTVTSAQKNPTAFYLCASSIETGAQETQYFGPGTRLLVL.

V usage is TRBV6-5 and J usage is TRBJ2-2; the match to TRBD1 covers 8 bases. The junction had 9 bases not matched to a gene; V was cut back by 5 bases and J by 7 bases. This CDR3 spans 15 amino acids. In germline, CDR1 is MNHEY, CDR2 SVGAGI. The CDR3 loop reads CASSRGQGGSGELFF. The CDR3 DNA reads TGTGCCAGCAGTCGAGGACAGGGCGGTAGCGGGGAGCTGTTTTTT.

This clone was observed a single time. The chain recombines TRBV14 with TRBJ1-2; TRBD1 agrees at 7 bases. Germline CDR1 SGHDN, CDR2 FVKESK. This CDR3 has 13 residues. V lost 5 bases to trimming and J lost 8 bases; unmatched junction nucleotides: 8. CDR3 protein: CASSTTGWSGYTF. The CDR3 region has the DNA TGTGCCAGCAGCACGACAGGGTGGAGCGGCTACACCTTC.